Listed below are T cell receptor beta chains from one sample, sequenced in a study of radiation and T cells in renal cell carcinoma. Libraries were prepared by immunoSEQ multiplex PCR; TCRdb keeps only in-frame clonotypes and omits some of them. Of about 150,000 clones in the sample, about 85% were seen once. The source was blood, collected from a patient whose treatment included radiotherapy and nephrectomy. These receptors came from a woman aged 70 to 79 with renal cell carcinoma. CDR3s include the opening cysteine and the closing phenylalanine or tryptophan. The order of the fields is J gene, D gene, V gene, clone size, CDR3 DNA, CDR3 protein. D genes are given only for firm matches. Size is omitted from some rows. Given values are once, few, many or a class for expanded clones.

TRBJ1-6	NA	TRBV29-1	NA	TGCAGCGGGGATTCACAGGGTTCGGTCCTCCACTTT	CSGDSQGSVLHF
TRBJ1-5	TRBD1	TRBV7-9	NA	TGTGCCAGCAGCCACTGGGACAGGGATAATCAGCCCCAGCATTTT	CASSHWDRDNQPQHF
TRBJ2-7	TRBD1	TRBV5-1	NA	TGCGCCAGCAGCTTCCGACAGGGTGATGAGCAGTACTTC	CASSFRQGDEQYF
TRBJ1-2	NA	TRBV25-1	few	TGTGCCAGCAGTACCCAGCAGGGGCATAGGGGCTACACCTTC	CASSTQQGHRGYTF
TRBJ2-2	TRBD2	TRBV7-6	few	TGTGCCAGCAGCGCAGGACTAGCGGTAGACACCGGGGAGCTGTTTTTT	CASSAGLAVDTGELFF
TRBJ1-2	NA	TRBV7-2	NA	TGTGCCAGCAGCTCAAAAGGGCTCAGGGTGCGAGGCTACACCTTC	CASSSKGLRVRGYTF
TRBJ2-2	NA	TRBV10-3	NA	TGTGCCATCAGTGGTGGGGCCGGGGAGCTGTTTTTT	CAISGGAGELFF
TRBJ2-7	TRBD1	TRBV2	NA	TGTGCCAGCGCTCCCTTTCGGGACAGGGGCCTATACGAGCAGTACTTC	CASAPFRDRGLYEQYF
TRBJ1-1	NA	TRBV30	few	TGTGCCTGGAGTGTCTGGGGGCGGACTGAAGCTTTCTTT	CAWSVWGRTEAFF
TRBJ2-1	TRBD1	TRBV4-3	NA	TGCGCCAGCAGCCAAGATCCGACAGGGAGCAATGAGCAGTTCTTC	CASSQDPTGSNEQFF
TRBJ1-6	TRBD1	TRBV7-8	NA	TGTGCCAGCAGCGCCCGACAGGGGGGAAATTCACCCCTCCACTTT	CASSARQGGNSPLHF